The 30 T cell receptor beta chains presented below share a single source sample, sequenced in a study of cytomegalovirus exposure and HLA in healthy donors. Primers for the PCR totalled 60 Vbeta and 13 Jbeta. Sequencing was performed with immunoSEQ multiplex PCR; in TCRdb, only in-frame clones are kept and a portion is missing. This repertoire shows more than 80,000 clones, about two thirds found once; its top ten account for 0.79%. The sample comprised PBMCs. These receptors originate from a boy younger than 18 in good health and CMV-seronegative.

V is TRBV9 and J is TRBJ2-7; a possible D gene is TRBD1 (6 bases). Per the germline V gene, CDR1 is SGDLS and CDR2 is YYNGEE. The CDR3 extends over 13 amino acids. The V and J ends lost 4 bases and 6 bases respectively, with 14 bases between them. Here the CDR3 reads CASSPRPGVEQYF. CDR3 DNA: TGTGCCAGCAGCCCCCGCCCAGGGGTCGAGCAGTACTTC.

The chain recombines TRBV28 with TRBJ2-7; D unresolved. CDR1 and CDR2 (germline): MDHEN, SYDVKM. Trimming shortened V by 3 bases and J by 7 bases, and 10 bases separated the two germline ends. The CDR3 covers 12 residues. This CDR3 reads CASSLWLREQYF. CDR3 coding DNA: TGTGCCAGCAGTTTGTGGTTGCGGGAGCAGTACTTC.

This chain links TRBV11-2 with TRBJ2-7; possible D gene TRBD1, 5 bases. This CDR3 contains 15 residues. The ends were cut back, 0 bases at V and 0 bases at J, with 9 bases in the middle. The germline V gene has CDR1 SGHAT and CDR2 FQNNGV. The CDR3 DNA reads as TGTGCCAGCAGCTTAGACGGACAAGGCTCCTACGAGCAGTACTTC. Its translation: CASSLDGQGSYEQYF.

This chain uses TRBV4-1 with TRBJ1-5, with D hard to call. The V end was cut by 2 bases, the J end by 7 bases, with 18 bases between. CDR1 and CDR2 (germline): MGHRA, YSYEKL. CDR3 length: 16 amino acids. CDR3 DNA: TGCGCCAGCAGCCAAAGCCCTCCACCTAATCCCCAGCCCCAGCATTTT. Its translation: CASSQSPPPNPQPQHF.

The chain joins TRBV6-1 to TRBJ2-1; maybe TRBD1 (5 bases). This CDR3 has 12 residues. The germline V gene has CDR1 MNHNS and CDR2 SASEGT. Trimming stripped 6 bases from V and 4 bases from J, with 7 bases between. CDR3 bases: TGTGCCAGCAGGACAGAGTACAATGAGCAGTTCTTC. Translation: CASRTEYNEQFF.

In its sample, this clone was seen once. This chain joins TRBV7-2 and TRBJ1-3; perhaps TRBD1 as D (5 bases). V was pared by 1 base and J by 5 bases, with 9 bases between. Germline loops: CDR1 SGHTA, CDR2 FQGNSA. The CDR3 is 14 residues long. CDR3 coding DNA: TGTGCCAGCAGCTTAGAGGGGCCTCGAAACACCATATATTTT. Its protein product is CASSLEGPRNTIYF.

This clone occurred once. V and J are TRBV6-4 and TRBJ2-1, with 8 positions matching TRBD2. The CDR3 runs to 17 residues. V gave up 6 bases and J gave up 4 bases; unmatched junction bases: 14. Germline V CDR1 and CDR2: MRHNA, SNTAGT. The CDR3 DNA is TGTGCCAGCAGAGTACCTAATAGCGGGGCGCCATACAATGAGCAGTTCTTC. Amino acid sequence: CASRVPNSGAPYNEQFF.

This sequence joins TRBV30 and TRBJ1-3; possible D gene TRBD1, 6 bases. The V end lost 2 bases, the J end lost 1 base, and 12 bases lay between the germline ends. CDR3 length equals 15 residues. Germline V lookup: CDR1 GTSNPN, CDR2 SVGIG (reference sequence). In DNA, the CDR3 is TGTGCCTGGAGTCGAACAGGGTCTTCTGGAAACACCATATATTTT. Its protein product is CAWSRTGSSGNTIYF.

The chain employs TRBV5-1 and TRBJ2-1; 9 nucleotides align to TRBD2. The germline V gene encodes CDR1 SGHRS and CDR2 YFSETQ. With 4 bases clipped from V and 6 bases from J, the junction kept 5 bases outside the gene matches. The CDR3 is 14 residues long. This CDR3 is CASSGGLATNEQFF. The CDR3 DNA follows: TGCGCCAGCAGCGGAGGACTAGCGACCAATGAGCAGTTCTTC.

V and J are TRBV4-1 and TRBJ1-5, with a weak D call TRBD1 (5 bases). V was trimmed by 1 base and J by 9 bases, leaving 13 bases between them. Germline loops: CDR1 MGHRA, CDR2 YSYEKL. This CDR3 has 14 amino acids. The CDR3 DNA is TGCGCCAGCAGCCAAGCTACGGTCGGGGGGCCCCAGCATTTT. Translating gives CASSQATVGGPQHF.

CDR3 bases: TGTGCCAGCAGTTACGAAGGGGGAGGCAATCAGCCCCAGCATTTT. It yields the protein CASSYEGGGNQPQHF. This rearrangement joins TRBV6-6 to TRBJ1-5, with a tentative D call TRBD1 (6 bases). CDR1 and CDR2 (germline): MNHNY, SVGAGI (reference sequence). The CDR3 contains 15 residues. V dropped 2 bases and J dropped 2 bases, with 10 bases sitting between them.

CDR3 amino acids: CASSFEVRGEQFF. The CDR3 nucleotides read TGTGCCAGCAGTTTTGAGGTTCGTGGTGAGCAGTTCTTC. J is TRBJ2-1 and V is TRBV27, with D uncertain. The germline V gene encodes CDR1 MNHEY and CDR2 SMNVEV (reference sequence). Between the trimmed V and J ends, which lost 3 bases and 9 bases, there was a span of 12 bases. The CDR3 length is 13 residues.

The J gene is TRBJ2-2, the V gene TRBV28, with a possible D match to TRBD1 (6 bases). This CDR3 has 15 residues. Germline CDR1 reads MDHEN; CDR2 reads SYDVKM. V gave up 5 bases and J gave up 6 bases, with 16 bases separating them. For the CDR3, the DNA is TGTGCCAGCAGTCTCAGGGGATCCAGGTCCGGGGAGCTGTTTTTT. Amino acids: CASSLRGSRSGELFF. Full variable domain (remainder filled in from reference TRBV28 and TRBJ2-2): DVKVTQSSRYLVKRTGEKVFLECVQDMDHENMFWYRQDPGLGLRLIYFSYDVKMKEKGDIPEGYSVSREKKERFSLILESASTNQTSMYLCASSLRGSRSGELFFGEGSRLTVL.

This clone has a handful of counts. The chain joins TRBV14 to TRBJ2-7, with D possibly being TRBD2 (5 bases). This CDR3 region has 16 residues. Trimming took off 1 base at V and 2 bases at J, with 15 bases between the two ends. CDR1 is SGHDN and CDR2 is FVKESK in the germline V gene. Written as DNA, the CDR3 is TGTGCCAGCAGCCAAGGCGAGTTATGGGAGACCTACGAGCAGTACTTC. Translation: CASSQGELWETYEQYF.

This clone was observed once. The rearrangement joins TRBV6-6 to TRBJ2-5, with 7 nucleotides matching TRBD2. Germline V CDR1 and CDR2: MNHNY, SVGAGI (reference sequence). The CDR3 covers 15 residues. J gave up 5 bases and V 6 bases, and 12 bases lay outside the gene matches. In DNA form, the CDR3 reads TGTGCCAGCAGCCCTAGGGCAGGGAGGGATGAGACCCAGTACTTC. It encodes CASSPRAGRDETQYF.

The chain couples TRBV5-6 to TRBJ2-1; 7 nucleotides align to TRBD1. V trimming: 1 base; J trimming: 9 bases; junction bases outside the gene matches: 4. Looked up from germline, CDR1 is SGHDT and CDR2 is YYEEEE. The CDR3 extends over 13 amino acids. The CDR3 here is CASSLKGASEQFF. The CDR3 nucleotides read TGTGCCAGCAGCTTGAAGGGGGCGAGTGAGCAGTTCTTC. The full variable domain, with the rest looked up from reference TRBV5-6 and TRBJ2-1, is DAGVTQSPTHLIKTRGQQVTLRCSPKSGHDTVSWYQQALGQGPQFIFQYYEEEERQRGNFPDRFSGHQFPNYSSELNVNALLLGDSALYLCASSLKGASEQFFGPGTRLTVL.

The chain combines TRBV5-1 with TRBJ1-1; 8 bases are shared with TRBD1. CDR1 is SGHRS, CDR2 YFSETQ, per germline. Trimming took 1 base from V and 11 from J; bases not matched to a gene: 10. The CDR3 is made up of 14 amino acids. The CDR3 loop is CASSLNPWTGLAFF. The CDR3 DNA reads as TGCGCCAGCAGCTTGAACCCCTGGACAGGGTTGGCTTTCTTT.

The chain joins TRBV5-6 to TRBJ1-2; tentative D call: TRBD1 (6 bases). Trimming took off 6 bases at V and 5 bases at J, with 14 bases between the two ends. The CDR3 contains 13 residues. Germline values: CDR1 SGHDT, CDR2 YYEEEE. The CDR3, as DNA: TGTGCCAGCACTGCGGGGGCAAAATATGGCTACACCTTC. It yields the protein CASTAGAKYGYTF.

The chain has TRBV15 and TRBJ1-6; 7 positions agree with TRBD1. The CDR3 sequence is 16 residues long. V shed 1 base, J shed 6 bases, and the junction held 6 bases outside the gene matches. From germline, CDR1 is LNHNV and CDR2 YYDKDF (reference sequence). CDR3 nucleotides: TGTGCCACCAGCAGAGGGGACAGCCCGCGTAATTCACCCCTCCACTTT. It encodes CATSRGDSPRNSPLHF.

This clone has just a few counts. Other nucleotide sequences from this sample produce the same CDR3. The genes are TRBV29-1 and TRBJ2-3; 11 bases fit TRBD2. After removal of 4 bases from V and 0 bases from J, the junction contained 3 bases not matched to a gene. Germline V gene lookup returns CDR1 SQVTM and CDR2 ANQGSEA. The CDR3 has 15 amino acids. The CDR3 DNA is TGCAGCGTTGTAGGGACTAGCGGTAGCACAGATACGCAGTATTTT. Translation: CSVVGTSGSTDTQYF.

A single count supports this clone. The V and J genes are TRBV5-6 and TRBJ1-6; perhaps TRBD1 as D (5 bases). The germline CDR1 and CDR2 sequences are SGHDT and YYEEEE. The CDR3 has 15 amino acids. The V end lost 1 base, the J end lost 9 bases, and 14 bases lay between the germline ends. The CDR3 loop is CASSLPGRDGSPLHF. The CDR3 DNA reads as TGTGCCAGCAGCTTGCCAGGGCGGGACGGTTCACCCCTCCACTTT.

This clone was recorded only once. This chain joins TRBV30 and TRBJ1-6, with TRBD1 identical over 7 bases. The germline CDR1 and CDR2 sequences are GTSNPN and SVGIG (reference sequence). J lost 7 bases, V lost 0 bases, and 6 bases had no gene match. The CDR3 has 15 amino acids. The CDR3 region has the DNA TGTGCCTGGAGTGTAGGGGACAGAGAAAATTCACCCCTCCACTTT. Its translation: CAWSVGDRENSPLHF.

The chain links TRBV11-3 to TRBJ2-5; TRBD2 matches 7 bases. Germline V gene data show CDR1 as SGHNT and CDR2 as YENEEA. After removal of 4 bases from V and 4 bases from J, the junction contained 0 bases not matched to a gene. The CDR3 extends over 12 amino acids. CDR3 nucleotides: TGTGCCAGCAGCTGGGGGGGAGAGACCCAGTACTTC. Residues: CASSWGGETQYF.

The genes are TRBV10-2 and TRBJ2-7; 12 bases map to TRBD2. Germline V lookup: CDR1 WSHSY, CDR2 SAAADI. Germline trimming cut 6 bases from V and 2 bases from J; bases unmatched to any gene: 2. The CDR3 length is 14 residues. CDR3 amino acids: CASSGTSGPYEQYF. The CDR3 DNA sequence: TGCGCCAGCAGCGGGACTAGCGGGCCCTACGAGCAGTACTTC.

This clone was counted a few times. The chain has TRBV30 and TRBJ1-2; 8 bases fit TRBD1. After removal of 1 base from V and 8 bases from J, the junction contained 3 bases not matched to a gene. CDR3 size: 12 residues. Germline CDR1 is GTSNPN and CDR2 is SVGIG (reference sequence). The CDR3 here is CAWSGTGTGYTF. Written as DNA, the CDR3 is TGTGCCTGGAGTGGGACAGGGACAGGCTACACCTTC.

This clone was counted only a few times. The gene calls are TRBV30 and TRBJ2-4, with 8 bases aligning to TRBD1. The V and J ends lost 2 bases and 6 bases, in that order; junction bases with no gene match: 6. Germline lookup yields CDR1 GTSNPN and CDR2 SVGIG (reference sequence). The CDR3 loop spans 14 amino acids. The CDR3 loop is CAWSPPGTGNIQYF. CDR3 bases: TGTGCCTGGAGTCCTCCCGGGACAGGAAACATTCAGTACTTC.

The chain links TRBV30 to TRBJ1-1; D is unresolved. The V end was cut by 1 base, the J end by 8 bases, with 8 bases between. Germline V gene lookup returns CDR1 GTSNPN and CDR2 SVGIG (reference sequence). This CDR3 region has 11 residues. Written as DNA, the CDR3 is TGTGCCTGGAGTGGAGGAAGCGAAGCTTTCTTT. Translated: CAWSGGSEAFF.

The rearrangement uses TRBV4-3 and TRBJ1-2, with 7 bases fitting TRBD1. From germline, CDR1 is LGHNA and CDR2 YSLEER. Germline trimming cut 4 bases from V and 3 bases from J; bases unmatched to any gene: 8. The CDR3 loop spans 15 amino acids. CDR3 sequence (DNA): TGCGCCAGCAGCCTAAGACAGGGAGAGGACTATGGCTACACCTTC. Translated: CASSLRQGEDYGYTF.

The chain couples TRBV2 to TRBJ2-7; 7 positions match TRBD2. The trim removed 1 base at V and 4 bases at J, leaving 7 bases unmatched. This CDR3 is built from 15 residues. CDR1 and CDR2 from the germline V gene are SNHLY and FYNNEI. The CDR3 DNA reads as TGTGCCAGCAGTGAAGAGGCGGGAGTTGTGTACGAGCAGTACTTC. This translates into CASSEEAGVVYEQYF.

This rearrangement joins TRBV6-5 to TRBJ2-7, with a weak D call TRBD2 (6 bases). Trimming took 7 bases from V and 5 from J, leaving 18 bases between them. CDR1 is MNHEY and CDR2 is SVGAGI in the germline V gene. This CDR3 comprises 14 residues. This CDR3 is CASTLSGADHEQYF. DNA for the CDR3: TGTGCCAGCACACTATCGGGAGCGGACCACGAGCAGTACTTC.